This T cell receptor beta chain was recovered during a study of blood T cell repertoires in COVID-19. Produced via immunoSEQ multiplex PCR; TCRdb's table is partial and in-frame only. The table has hundreds of thousands of clones, roughly 87% seen once. Germline CDR1 MNHEY, CDR2 SVGAGI. V lost 4 bases and J lost 2, with 12 bases in between. The CDR3 loop spans 14 amino acids. Individuals drawn from around 24 US areas were roughly 18 to 95 years old. Cohort placement rested on clinical history that participants reported themselves. The rearrangement uses TRBV6-5 and TRBJ2-7, with D maybe TRBD2 (5 bases). The sequenced sample consisted of PBMCs or T cells enriched from blood (not recorded which). The TCR was taken from a young woman with acute COVID-19. The CDR3: CASSFSADTYEQYF. The CDR3, as DNA: TGTGCCAGCAGTTTCTCAGCGGATACCTACGAGCAGTACTTC.